A single sample is the source of the 7 T cell receptor beta chains below, sequenced in a study of control samples from healthy donors and cancer patients. TCRdb keeps only in-frame clones here, not all; method: immunoSEQ multiplex PCR. This sample carries around 78,000 clones, 90% to 95% of them seen once, and the ten largest clones take 4.5% to 6%. The specimen was blood. Source of these receptors: a woman aged 18-30 years in good health.

This chain uses TRBV28 with TRBJ1-5; D ambiguous. The CDR3 is made up of 13 amino acids. In germline, CDR1 is MDHEN, CDR2 SYDVKM. Trimming left V 5 bases short and J 5 bases short, with 10 bases between. The CDR3 coding sequence is TGTGCCAGCAGTCTCCCCGGGGATCAGCCCCAGCATTTT. Translating gives CASSLPGDQPQHF.

The CDR3 DNA sequence: TGTGCCAGCAGCTTTGACAGGACCACTAGCTCCTACGAGCAGTACTTC. It translates to CASSFDRTTSSYEQYF. V is TRBV7-2 and J is TRBJ2-7; a weak D match, TRBD1 (6 bases). Trimming took off 3 bases at V and 0 bases at J, with 15 bases between the two ends. This CDR3 has 16 amino acids. Germline CDR1 is SGHTA and CDR2 is FQGNSA.

The chain links TRBV9 to TRBJ2-2, with a tentative D call TRBD2 (6 bases). Germline lookup yields CDR1 SGDLS and CDR2 YYNGEE. There are 15 residues in the CDR3. Trimming cost V 0 bases and J 1 base, with 7 bases left between them. The CDR3 nucleotides read TGTGCCAGCAGCGTAGGCGGGGTGAACACCGGGGAGCTGTTTTTT. Its translation is CASSVGGVNTGELFF. The whole variable domain, remainder taken from reference TRBV9 and TRBJ2-2, is DSGVTQTPKHLITATGQRVTLRCSPRSGDLSVYWYQQSLDQGLQFLIQYYNGEERAKGNILERFSAQQFPDLHSELNLSSLELGDSALYFCASSVGGVNTGELFFGEGSRLTVL.

The CDR3 protein is CASSPAFWSGGTRGIQYF. The CDR3 DNA reads TGTGCCAGCAGTCCGGCTTTTTGGAGCGGGGGGACGAGGGGCATTCAGTACTTC. This chain links TRBV6-6 with TRBJ2-4, with 9 bases matching TRBD2. V shed 5 bases, J shed 9 bases, and the junction held 20 bases outside the gene matches. Germline CDR1 is MNHNY and CDR2 is SVGAGI (reference sequence). The CDR3 contains 18 residues.

Of note for this clone: The same CDR3 is also encoded by other DNA sequences in this sample. V gene TRBV6-5 combines with J gene TRBJ1-1; maybe TRBD1 (5 bases). The V end was cut by 2 bases, the J end by 6 bases, with 7 bases between. Germline V CDR1 and CDR2: MNHEY, SVGAGI. The CDR3 runs 12 residues. CDR3: CASSYRGAEAFF. CDR3 nucleotides: TGTGCCAGCAGTTACAGGGGAGCTGAAGCTTTCTTT.

The V gene is TRBV7-3, the J gene TRBJ2-3; perhaps TRBD1 as D (6 bases). CDR1 is SGHTA, CDR2 FQGTGA, per germline. Between the trimmed V and J ends, which lost 4 bases and 4 bases, there was a span of 12 bases. The CDR3 totals 14 residues. The CDR3, as DNA: TGTGCCAGCAGCTCGGACAGTAGAGCAGATACGCAGTATTTT. This gives the protein CASSSDSRADTQYF.

The chain couples TRBV11-3 to TRBJ2-1; 10 bases agree with TRBD2. The junction had 4 bases not matched to a gene; V was cut back by 1 base and J by 4 bases. The CDR3 runs to 16 residues. Germline CDR1 SGHNT, CDR2 YENEEA. The CDR3 reads CASSLVASGGYNEQFF. The CDR3 DNA reads as TGTGCCAGCAGCTTAGTGGCTAGCGGGGGTTACAATGAGCAGTTCTTC.